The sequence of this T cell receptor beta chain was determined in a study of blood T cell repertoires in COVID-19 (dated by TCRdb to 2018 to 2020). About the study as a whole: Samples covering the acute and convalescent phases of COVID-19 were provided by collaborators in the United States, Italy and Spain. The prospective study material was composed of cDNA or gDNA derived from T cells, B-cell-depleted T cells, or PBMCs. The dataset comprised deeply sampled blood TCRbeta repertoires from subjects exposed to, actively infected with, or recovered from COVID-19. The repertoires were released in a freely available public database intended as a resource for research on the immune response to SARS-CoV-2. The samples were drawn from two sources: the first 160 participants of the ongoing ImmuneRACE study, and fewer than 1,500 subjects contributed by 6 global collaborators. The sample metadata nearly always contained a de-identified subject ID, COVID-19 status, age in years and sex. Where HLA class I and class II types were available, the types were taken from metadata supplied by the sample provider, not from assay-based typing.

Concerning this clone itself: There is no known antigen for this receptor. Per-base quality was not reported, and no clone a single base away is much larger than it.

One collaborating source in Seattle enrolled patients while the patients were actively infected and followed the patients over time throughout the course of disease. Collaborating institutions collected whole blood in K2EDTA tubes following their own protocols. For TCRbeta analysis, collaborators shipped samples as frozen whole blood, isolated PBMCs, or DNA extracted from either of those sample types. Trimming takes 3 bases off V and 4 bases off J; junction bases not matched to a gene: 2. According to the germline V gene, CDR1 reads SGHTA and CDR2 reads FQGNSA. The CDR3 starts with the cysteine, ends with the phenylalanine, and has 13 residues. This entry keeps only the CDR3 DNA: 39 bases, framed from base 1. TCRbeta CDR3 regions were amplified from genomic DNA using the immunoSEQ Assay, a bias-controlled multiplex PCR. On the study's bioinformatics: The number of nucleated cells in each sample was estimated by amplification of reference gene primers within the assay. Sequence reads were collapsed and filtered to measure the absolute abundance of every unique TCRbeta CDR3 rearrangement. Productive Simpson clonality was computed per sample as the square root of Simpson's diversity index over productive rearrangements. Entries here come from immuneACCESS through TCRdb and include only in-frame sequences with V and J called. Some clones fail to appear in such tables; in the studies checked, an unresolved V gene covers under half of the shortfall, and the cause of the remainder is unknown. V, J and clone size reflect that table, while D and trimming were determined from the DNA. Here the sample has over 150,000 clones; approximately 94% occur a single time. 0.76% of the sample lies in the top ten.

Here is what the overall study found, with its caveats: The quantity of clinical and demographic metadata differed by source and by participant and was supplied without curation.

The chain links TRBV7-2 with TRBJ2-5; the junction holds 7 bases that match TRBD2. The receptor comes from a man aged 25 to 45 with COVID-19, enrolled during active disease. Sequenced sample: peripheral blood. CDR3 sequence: CASSLTSPETQYF. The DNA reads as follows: TGTGCCAGCAGCTTGACTAGCCCAGAGACCCAGTACTTC.